This passage covers 16 T cell receptor beta chains from one sample sequenced in a study of T cells in Graves' hyperthyroidism and ophthalmopathy. Amplified TCR beta CDR3 regions came from RNA transcripts. The TCR CDR3 was amplified in a first-round RT-PCR using the HTBI primer set. TCRdb re-called the multiplex PCR reads with MiXCR, one entry per CDR3 protein. The table shows about 400,000 distinct CDR3 sequences, with approximately 15% occurring only once. The material sequenced was blood. The receptors were gathered from a woman aged 25-40 years with Graves' hyperthyroidism.

The chain employs TRBV20-1 and TRBJ2-3, with TRBD1 as a possible D gene (5 bases). This CDR3 has 17 amino acids. Germline V CDR1 and CDR2: DFQATT, SNEGSKA (reference sequence). Trimming left V 6 bases short and J 2 bases short, with 24 bases between. CDR3 DNA sequence: TGCAGTGCCCGTGAACAGGAAGCTGTCAGGGACACAGATACGCAGTATTTT. Its protein is CSAREQEAVRDTDTQYF.

This clonotype was seen many times. As DNA, the CDR3 is TGTGCCAGCAGCCAATTCCTTAGCAATGAGCAGTTCTTC. It codes for CASSQFLSNEQFF. V and J are TRBV3-1 and TRBJ2-1; no reliable D call. The CDR3 spans 13 residues. Germline V gene sequence: CDR1 LGHDT, CDR2 YNNKEL (reference sequence). The V gene lost 2 bases and the J gene lost 6 bases, with 8 bases spanning the gap.

In its sample, this clonotype was seen a few times. The chain uses TRBV9 and TRBJ1-5; no reliable D call. The ends were cut back, 0 bases at V and 10 bases at J, with 17 bases in the middle. The CDR3 has 15 amino acids. The germline V gene has CDR1 SGDLS and CDR2 YYNGEE. The CDR3 nucleotides read TGTGCCAGCAGCGTAGAAGGCGGATCCTTGAATCCCCAGCATTTT. Translating it yields CASSVEGGSLNPQHF.

The chain links TRBV13 to TRBJ2-5, with 8 bases lining up with TRBD1. V was clipped by 5 bases and J by 12 bases; unmatched bases: 17. Germline CDR1 reads PRHDT; CDR2 reads FYEKMQ (reference sequence). The CDR3 totals 15 residues. The CDR3 spells CASSPSNGQGEGKYF. The CDR3 nucleotides read TGTGCCAGCAGCCCATCAAACGGACAGGGTGAAGGGAAGTACTTC.

The chain carries TRBV10-3 and TRBJ2-7; TRBD2 agrees at 7 bases. CDR1 and CDR2 from the germline V gene are ENHRY and SYGVKD. The CDR3 runs 14 residues. V dropped 0 bases and J dropped 4; count of bases not matched to a gene: 3. The CDR3 bases are TGTGCCATCAGTGAGTCTGGGGGGGAATACGAGCAGTACTTC. It yields the protein CAISESGGEYEQYF.

This clonotype occurred a few times. The chain uses TRBV27 and TRBJ2-7; unclear D gene. CDR3 length: 14 amino acids. Germline CDR1 reads MNHEY; CDR2 reads SMNVEV (reference sequence). V gave up 2 bases and J gave up 2 bases, with 10 bases separating them. CDR3: CASSLRPIAYEQYF. CDR3 DNA sequence: TGTGCCAGCAGTTTACGACCGATCGCCTACGAGCAGTACTTC.

This clonotype showed up many times. The genes are TRBV2 and TRBJ2-7; D gene uncertain. Per the germline V gene, CDR1 is SNHLY and CDR2 is FYNNEI. V lost 2 bases and J 5 bases, leaving 16 bases between the germline ends. The CDR3 contains 15 residues. This chain's CDR3 is CASSEKGARRDEQYF. CDR3 coding DNA: TGTGCCAGCAGTGAAAAAGGCGCCAGAAGAGACGAGCAGTACTTC. The complete variable domain, with remaining parts taken from reference TRBV2 and TRBJ2-7, reads EPEVTQTPSHQVTQMGQEVILRCVPISNHLYFYWYRQILGQKVEFLVSFYNNEISEKSEIFDDQFSVERPDGSNFTLKIRSTKLEDSAMYFCASSEKGARRDEQYFGPGTRLTVT.

The chain joins TRBV29-1 to TRBJ2-7; TRBD1 matches 9 bases. The CDR3 length is 14 residues. The trim removed 5 bases at V and 5 bases at J, leaving 10 bases unmatched. Germline CDR1 reads SQVTM; CDR2 reads ANQGSEA. The chain's CDR3 is CSVSPGQGNNEQYF. The CDR3 DNA is TGCAGCGTTTCACCGGGACAGGGAAATAACGAGCAGTACTTC.

This clonotype was recorded many times. V is TRBV28 and J is TRBJ2-7; no reliable D call. Germline CDR1 reads MDHEN; CDR2 reads SYDVKM. The CDR3 sequence is 12 residues long. Trimming cost V 10 bases and J 3 bases, with 13 bases left between them. The CDR3 region has the DNA TGTGCCACCCGGACGCCGGGCTACGAGCAGTACTTC. Protein: CATRTPGYEQYF.

Many counts were recorded for this clonotype. The chain links TRBV28 to TRBJ2-3; 11 bases line up with TRBD2. V dropped 2 bases and J dropped 2; count of bases not matched to a gene: 3. The CDR3 has 16 amino acids. Germline CDR1 MDHEN, CDR2 SYDVKM. The CDR3: CASSLGTSGFTDTQYF. The CDR3 DNA follows: TGTGCCAGCAGTTTAGGGACTAGCGGCTTCACAGATACGCAGTATTTT. Full variable domain (rest looked up from reference TRBV28 and TRBJ2-3): DVKVTQSSRYLVKRTGEKVFLECVQDMDHENMFWYRQDPGLGLRLIYFSYDVKMKEKGDIPEGYSVSREKKERFSLILESASTNQTSMYLCASSLGTSGFTDTQYFGPGTRLTVL.

This clonotype was seen many times. The V gene is TRBV28, the J gene TRBJ2-1, with 9 nucleotides matching TRBD2. The CDR3 length is 15 residues. V trimming: 5 bases; J trimming: 7 bases; junction bases outside the gene matches: 9. The germline V gene has CDR1 MDHEN and CDR2 SYDVKM. The CDR3 loop is CASSASSGNGNEQFF. The CDR3 region has the DNA TGTGCCAGCAGTGCCTCTAGCGGGAATGGTAATGAGCAGTTCTTC.

This clonotype was seen more than once but under ten times. The rearrangement links TRBV10-3 to TRBJ2-7; TRBD2 might be the D (6 bases). Trimming stripped 11 bases from V and 5 bases from J, with 13 bases between. CDR3 size: 11 residues. Germline assignment: CDR1 ENHRY and CDR2 SYGVKD. The CDR3 bases are TGTGCCGCCGGGGGAGGAAACGAGCAGTACTTC. This encodes CAAGGGNEQYF.

A note on this clonotype: This may arise from a read error, as a much more abundant clone is one base away. The V call is TRBV6-5, the J call TRBJ1-2, with no clear D. This CDR3 spans 13 amino acids. Germline values: CDR1 MNHEY, CDR2 SVGAGI. The V end was cut by 4 bases, the J end by 6 bases, with 12 bases between. The CDR3 loop reads CASSCPSDDGYTF. The CDR3 nucleotides are TGTGCCAGCAGTTGCCCGTCGGACGATGGCTACACCTTC.

The V gene is TRBV18, the J gene TRBJ1-1, with D possibly matching TRBD1 (5 bases). CDR3 length: 13 amino acids. Trimming removed 0 bases from V and 3 bases from J, with 5 bases in between. CDR1 KGHSH and CDR2 LQKENI come from the germline V gene. In DNA form, the CDR3 reads TGTGCCAGCTCACCACCAGGGGACACTGAAGCTTTCTTT. This translates into CASSPPGDTEAFF.

This clonotype was recorded a few times. This rearrangement joins TRBV20-1 to TRBJ1-6; 7 bases align to TRBD1. CDR1 and CDR2 (germline): DFQATT, SNEGSKA (reference sequence). CDR3 size: 15 residues. The V and J ends lost 1 base and 7 bases, in that order; junction bases with no gene match: 7. The CDR3 region has the DNA TGCAGTGCTAGAGTGGCAGGGGGGACGAATTCACCCCTCCACTTT. Residues: CSARVAGGTNSPLHF.

The rearrangement joins TRBV9 to TRBJ2-6; tentatively, D is TRBD2 (5 bases). Trimming pared 4 bases from V and 1 base from J, leaving 9 bases between. The CDR3 loop spans 15 amino acids. Per germline, CDR1 SGDLS and CDR2 YYNGEE. The CDR3 sequence is CASSYRESGANVLTF. DNA of the CDR3: TGTGCCAGCAGCTATAGGGAGTCTGGGGCCAACGTCCTGACTTTC.